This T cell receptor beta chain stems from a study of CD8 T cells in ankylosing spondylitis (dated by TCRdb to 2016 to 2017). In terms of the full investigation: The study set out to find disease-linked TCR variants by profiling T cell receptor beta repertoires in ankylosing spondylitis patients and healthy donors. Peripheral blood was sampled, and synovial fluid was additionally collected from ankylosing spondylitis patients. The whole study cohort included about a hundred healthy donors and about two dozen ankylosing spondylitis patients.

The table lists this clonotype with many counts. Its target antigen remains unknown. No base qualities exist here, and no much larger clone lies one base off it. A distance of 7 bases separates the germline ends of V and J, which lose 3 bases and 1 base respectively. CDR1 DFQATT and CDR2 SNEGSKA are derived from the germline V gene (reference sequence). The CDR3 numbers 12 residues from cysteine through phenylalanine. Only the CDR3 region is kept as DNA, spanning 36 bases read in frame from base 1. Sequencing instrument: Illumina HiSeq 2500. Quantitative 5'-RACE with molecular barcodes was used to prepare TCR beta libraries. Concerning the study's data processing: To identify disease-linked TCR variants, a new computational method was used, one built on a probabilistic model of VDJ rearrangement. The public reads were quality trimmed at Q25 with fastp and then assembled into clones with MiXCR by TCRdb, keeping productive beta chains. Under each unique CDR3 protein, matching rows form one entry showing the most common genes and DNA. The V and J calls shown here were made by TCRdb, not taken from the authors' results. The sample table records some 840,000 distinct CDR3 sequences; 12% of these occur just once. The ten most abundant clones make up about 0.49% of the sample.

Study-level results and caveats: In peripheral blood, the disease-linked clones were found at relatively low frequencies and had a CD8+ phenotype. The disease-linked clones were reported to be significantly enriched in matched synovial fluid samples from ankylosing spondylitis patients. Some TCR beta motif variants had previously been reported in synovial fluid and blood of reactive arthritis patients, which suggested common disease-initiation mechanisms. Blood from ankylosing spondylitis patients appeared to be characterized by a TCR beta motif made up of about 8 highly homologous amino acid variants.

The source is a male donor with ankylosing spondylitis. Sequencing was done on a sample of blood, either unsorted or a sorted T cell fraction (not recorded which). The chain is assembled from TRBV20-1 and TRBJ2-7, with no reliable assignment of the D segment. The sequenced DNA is TGCAGTGCTAGTTCTGGGTCCTACGAGCAGTACTTC. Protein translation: CSASSGSYEQYF.